These T cell receptor beta chains were read from a single sample in a study of blood T cell repertoires in COVID-19. TCRdb keeps only in-frame clones here, not all; method: immunoSEQ multiplex PCR. The sample has around 200,000 clones; approximately 91% are singletons. The sample comprised peripheral blood. Receptors originate from a man aged 40-49 years with acute or convalescent COVID-19. CDR3s include the opening cysteine and the closing phenylalanine or tryptophan. A D gene is named only where the DNA matches it firmly. Clone size is given for some rows only: seen once, a few or many times, or a class if the clone is expanded.

CASSPTGVGGYTF,TGTGCCAGTAGTCCAACAGGGGTCGGAGGCTACACCTTC,TRBD1,TRBV19,NA,TRBJ1-2
CASSPPAPTIGELFF,TGTGCCAGCAGCCCTCCTGCCCCCACAATCGGGGAGCTGTTTTTT,NA,TRBV3-1/TRBV3-2,once,TRBJ2-2
CASSTGTGPVRGYTF,TGTGCCAGCAGTACCGGGACAGGCCCTGTCCGTGGCTACACCTTC,TRBD1,TRBV6-5,NA,TRBJ1-2
CASSSTSKERSAYF,TGTGCCAGCAGTTCTACCTCAAAGGAGCGGTCGGCGTACTTC,NA,TRBV28,NA,TRBJ2-5
CASSILGSTEAFF,TGTGCCAGTAGTATCCTGGGGAGCACTGAAGCTTTCTTT,NA,TRBV19,few,TRBJ1-1
CASTTFYRGYNSPLHF,TGTGCCAGTACTACTTTTTACAGGGGCTATAATTCACCCCTCCACTTT,TRBD1,TRBV19,NA,TRBJ1-6
CASSPGTVPEAFF,TGTGCCAGCAGTCCCGGGACAGTCCCTGAAGCTTTCTTT,TRBD1,TRBV3-1/TRBV3-2,NA,TRBJ1-1
CASSQQGGEAFF,TGTGCCAGCAGCCAGCAGGGAGGTGAAGCTTTCTTT,NA,TRBV11-3,NA,TRBJ1-1
CASSESFSLGKETQYF,TGTGCCAGCAGTGAATCCTTCTCACTAGGAAAAGAGACCCAGTACTTC,NA,TRBV6-1,NA,TRBJ2-5
CASSSILQGTGSSTQYF,TGTGCCAGCTCATCGATCCTACAGGGTACAGGGTCGAGTACCCAGTACTTC,NA,TRBV18,NA,TRBJ2-5
CSVEFRPHPPGDTQYF,TGCAGCGTTGAATTCCGTCCTCACCCACCGGGGGATACGCAGTATTTT,NA,TRBV29-1,NA,TRBJ2-3
CATSDPDRARGYTF,TGTGCCACCAGTGACCCTGACAGGGCGAGGGGCTACACCTTC,TRBD1,TRBV24-1,once,TRBJ1-2
CASSKGTDTYEQYF,TGTGCCAGCAGCAAAGGGACAGATACCTACGAGCAGTACTTC,TRBD1,TRBV7-9,NA,TRBJ2-7
CASGSGISGETQYF,TGTGCCAGCGGGTCCGGGATCTCGGGGGAGACCCAGTACTTC,NA,TRBV7-2,NA,TRBJ2-5
CASSRNGRTDTQYF,TGTGCCAGCAGCCGAAACGGTCGCACAGATACGCAGTATTTT,NA,TRBV3-1/TRBV3-2,once,TRBJ2-3
CATSDTRLAGGGYGYTF,TGTGCCACCAGTGATACCCGCCTGGCAGGGGGCGGCTATGGCTACACCTTC,TRBD1,TRBV24-1,NA,TRBJ1-2
CASSLGQGPRNEQFF,TGTGCCAGCAGCTTAGGGCAGGGGCCTCGCAATGAGCAGTTCTTC,NA,TRBV7-9,NA,TRBJ2-1
CASSFRENYGYTF,TGTGCCAGCAGCTTTCGGGAGAACTATGGCTACACCTTC,NA,TRBV7-9,NA,TRBJ1-2
CATSRDPGGEQFF,TGTGCCACCAGCAGAGATCCAGGGGGTGAGCAGTTCTTC,TRBD1,TRBV15,NA,TRBJ2-1
CASSVQGVDNQPQHF,TGTGCCAGTAGTGTACAGGGGGTAGACAATCAGCCCCAGCATTTT,TRBD1,TRBV19,NA,TRBJ1-5
CASSFGRGQQSSYEQYF,TGTGCCAGCAGTTTCGGAAGGGGACAGCAGAGCTCCTACGAGCAGTACTTC,TRBD1,TRBV27,NA,TRBJ2-7
CASSPPGAGEYNEQFF,TGTGCCAGCAGCCCCCCTGGAGCGGGGGAATACAATGAGCAGTTCTTC,TRBD2,TRBV7-9,NA,TRBJ2-1
CATRDSNTEAFF,TGTGCCACCCGGGACAGTAACACTGAAGCTTTCTTT,TRBD1,TRBV10-3,NA,TRBJ1-1
CASSIVVRGLTEAFF,TGTGCCAGTAGTATAGTCGTCAGGGGGCTGACTGAAGCTTTCTTT,TRBD1,TRBV19,NA,TRBJ1-1
CASSFRVGSFYEQYF,TGTGCCAGTAGCTTCCGCGTCGGGAGTTTTTACGAGCAGTACTTC,NA,TRBV19,NA,TRBJ2-7
CASSEWDTGNTIYF,TGTGCCAGCAGTGAGTGGGACACGGGAAACACCATATATTTT,NA,TRBV2,NA,TRBJ1-3
CASSLVQGEQFF,TGTGCCAGCTCATTGGTTCAGGGGGAGCAGTTCTTC,NA,TRBV18,NA,TRBJ2-1
CASSPDRASTDTQYF,TGCGCCAGCAGCCCAGACAGGGCGAGCACAGATACGCAGTATTTT,TRBD1,TRBV5-1,NA,TRBJ2-3
CASSQGFRAYEQYF,TGCGCCAGCAGCCAAGGTTTCAGGGCATACGAGCAGTACTTC,NA,TRBV4-1,NA,TRBJ2-7
CASSQGTSGGYNEQFF,TGTGCCAGCAGCCAAGGAACTAGCGGGGGCTACAATGAGCAGTTCTTC,TRBD2,TRBV3-1/TRBV3-2,NA,TRBJ2-1
CASSAPPPNSVYEQYF,TGTGCCAGCAGCGCCCCGCCCCCCAACAGTGTCTACGAGCAGTACTTC,NA,TRBV7-9,NA,TRBJ2-7
CASSPRLAGGSSYNEQFF,TGCGCCAGCAGCCCCCGACTAGCGGGGGGGTCCTCCTACAATGAGCAGTTCTTC,TRBD2,TRBV4-1,NA,TRBJ2-1